Presented here are 5 T cell receptor beta chains from one specimen sequenced in a study of vaccination effects on CD4 cells after COVID-19. CD4+ T cells were isolated after 10 days of culture. TCRdb keeps only in-frame clones here, not all; method: immunoSEQ multiplex PCR. The sample lists about 74,000 clones; approximately 80% were seen once. The antigens these receptors bind are not known. The sample was CD4+ T cells from PBMCs cultured without peptide, taken before COVID-19 vaccination. Receptors were obtained from a human donor who received a COVID-19 vaccine.

This clone was seen a handful of times. The gene calls are TRBV4-1 and TRBJ2-2; TRBD1 matches 7 bases. The CDR3 length is 13 residues. V was pared by 4 bases and J by 5 bases, with 1 base of the junction left unmatched. Germline lookup yields CDR1 MGHRA and CDR2 YSYEKL. The CDR3 nucleotides are TGCGCCAGCAGCCGACAGGGTACCGGGGAGCTGTTTTTT. Translating gives CASSRQGTGELFF.

In this sample, this clone turned up once. The rearrangement joins TRBV5-5 to TRBJ2-7, with 9 positions matching TRBD2. J gave up 0 bases and V 5 bases, and 6 bases lay outside the gene matches. The CDR3 totals 15 residues. The germline CDR1 and CDR2 sequences are SGHKS and YYEKEE (reference sequence). CDR3 amino acids: CASSQAGGSSYEQYV. The CDR3 DNA reads TGTGCCAGCAGTCAAGCGGGGGGAAGCTCCTACGAGCAGTACGTC.

This clone came up a few times. The V and J genes are TRBV27 and TRBJ1-5, with D perhaps matching TRBD1 (5 bases). The CDR3 sequence is 17 residues long. Trimming took 1 base from V and 2 from J, leaving 15 bases between them. Germline V lookup: CDR1 MNHEY, CDR2 SMNVEV (reference sequence). The CDR3 nucleotides read TGTGCCAGCAGTTTATTCATGTTGCAGGGTGGCAATCAGCCCCAGCATTTT. Amino acids: CASSLFMLQGGNQPQHF.

V gene TRBV7-3 combines with J gene TRBJ2-1; TRBD1 is a possible D gene (8 bases). The CDR3 sequence is 16 residues long. Trimming left V 4 bases short and J 10 bases short, with 23 bases between. In germline, CDR1 is SGHTA, CDR2 FQGTGA. The CDR3 spells CASSSQGGLTPGEQFF. As DNA, the CDR3 is TGTGCCAGCAGCTCACAGGGGGGACTAACTCCCGGGGAGCAGTTCTTC. The variable domain in full, completed from reference TRBV7-3 and TRBJ2-1, reads GAGVSQTPSNKVTEKGKYVELRCDPISGHTALYWYRQSLGQGPEFLIYFQGTGAADDSGLPNDRFFAVRPEGSVSTLKIQRTERGDSAVYLCASSSQGGLTPGEQFFGPGTRLTVL.

This chain connects TRBV7-9 to TRBJ2-3, with D perhaps matching TRBD2 (6 bases). The CDR3 is 14 residues long. Trimming cost V 5 bases and J 5 bases, with 14 bases left between them. CDR1 and CDR2 from the germline V gene are SEHNR and FQNEAQ (reference sequence). CDR3 sequence: CASSPTGGVDTQYF. The CDR3 coding sequence is TGTGCCAGCAGCCCGACCGGAGGGGTAGATACGCAGTATTTT. Full variable domain (missing parts from reference TRBV7-9 and TRBJ2-3): DTGVSQNPRHKITKRGQNVTFRCDPISEHNRLYWYRQTLGQGPEFLTYFQNEAQLEKSRLLSDRFSAERPKGSFSTLEIQRTEQGDSAMYLCASSPTGGVDTQYFGPGTRLTVL.